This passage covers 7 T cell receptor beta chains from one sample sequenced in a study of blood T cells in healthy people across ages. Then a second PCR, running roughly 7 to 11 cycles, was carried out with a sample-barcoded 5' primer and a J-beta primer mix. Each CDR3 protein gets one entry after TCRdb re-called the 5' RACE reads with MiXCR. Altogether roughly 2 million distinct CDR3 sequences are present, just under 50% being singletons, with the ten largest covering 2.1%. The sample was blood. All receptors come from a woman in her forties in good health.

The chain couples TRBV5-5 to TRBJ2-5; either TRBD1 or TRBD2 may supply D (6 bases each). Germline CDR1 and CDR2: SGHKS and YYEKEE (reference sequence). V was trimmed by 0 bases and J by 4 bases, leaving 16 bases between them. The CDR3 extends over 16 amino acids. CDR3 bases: TGTGCCAGCAGCTTGGGGGGGGCGACTAGGGGAGAGACCCAGTACTTC. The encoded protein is CASSLGGATRGETQYF.

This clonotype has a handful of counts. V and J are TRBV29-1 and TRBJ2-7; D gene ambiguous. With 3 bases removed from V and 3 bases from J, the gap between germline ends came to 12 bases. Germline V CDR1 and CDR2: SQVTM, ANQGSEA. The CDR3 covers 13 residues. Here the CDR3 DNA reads TGCAGCGTTGAGGAACAGTTCAGCTACGAGCAGTACTTC. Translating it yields CSVEEQFSYEQYF.

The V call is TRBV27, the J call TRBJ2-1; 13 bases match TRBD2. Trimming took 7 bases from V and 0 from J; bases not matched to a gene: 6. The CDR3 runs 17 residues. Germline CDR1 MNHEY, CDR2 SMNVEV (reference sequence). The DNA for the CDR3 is TGTGCCAGCAAGGGACTAGCGGGGAGGAGCTCCTACAATGAGCAGTTCTTC. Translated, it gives CASKGLAGRSSYNEQFF.

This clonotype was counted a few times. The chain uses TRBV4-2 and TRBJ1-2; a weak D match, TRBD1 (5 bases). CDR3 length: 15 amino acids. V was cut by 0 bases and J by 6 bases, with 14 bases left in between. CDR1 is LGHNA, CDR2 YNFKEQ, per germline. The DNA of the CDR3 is TGTGCCAGCAGCCAAGAACAGGTTGTACGTGATGGCTACACCTTC. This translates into CASSQEQVVRDGYTF.

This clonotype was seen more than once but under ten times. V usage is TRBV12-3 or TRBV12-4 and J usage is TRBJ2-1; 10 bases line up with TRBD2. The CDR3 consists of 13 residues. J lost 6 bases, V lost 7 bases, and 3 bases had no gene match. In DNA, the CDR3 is TGTGCCAGCACCAGCGGGGGGGGCAATGAGCAGTTCTTC. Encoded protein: CASTSGGGNEQFF.

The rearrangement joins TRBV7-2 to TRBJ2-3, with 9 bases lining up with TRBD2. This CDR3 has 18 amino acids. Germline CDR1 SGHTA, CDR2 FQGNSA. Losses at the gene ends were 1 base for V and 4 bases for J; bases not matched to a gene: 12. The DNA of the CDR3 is TGTGCCAGCAGCTTAGTGGGGGGAGCTAGCGGGGTTTCAGATACGCAGTATTTT. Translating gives CASSLVGGASGVSDTQYF.

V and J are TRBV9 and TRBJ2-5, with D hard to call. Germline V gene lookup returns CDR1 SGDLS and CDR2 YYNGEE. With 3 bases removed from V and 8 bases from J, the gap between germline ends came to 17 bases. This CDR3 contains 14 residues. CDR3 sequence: CASSAYSRVDTQYF. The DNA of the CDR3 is TGTGCCAGCAGCGCGTACAGCCGAGTCGATACCCAGTACTTC.